The 21 T cell receptor beta chains presented below share a single source sample, sequenced in a study of cytomegalovirus exposure and HLA in healthy donors. The study ran its PCR with 60 Vbeta and 13 Jbeta primers. Profiling relied on immunoSEQ multiplex PCR, and the TCRdb table lists in-frame clones only, not all of them. The top ten clones hold 1.5% to 2% of a sample with about 190,000 clones, roughly 79% of them seen once. The sequenced sample was PBMCs. Receptor source: a woman aged 18-29 years in good health and CMV-seronegative.

The chain carries TRBV11-2 and TRBJ1-1, with 7 bases matching TRBD1. There are 14 residues in the CDR3. Per the germline V gene, CDR1 is SGHAT and CDR2 is FQNNGV. The V gene end was trimmed by 5 bases and the J gene end by 1 base; junction bases not matched to a gene: 4. The CDR3 here is CASSLGTANTEAFF. In DNA form, the CDR3 reads TGTGCCAGCAGCCTTGGGACAGCGAACACTGAAGCTTTCTTT.

This clone showed up just a few times. This chain links TRBV11-1 with TRBJ2-1, with 8 positions matching TRBD2. CDR1 SGHAT and CDR2 FQDESV come from the germline V gene (reference sequence). The CDR3 contains 16 residues. The V gene end was trimmed by 1 base and the J gene end by 4 bases; junction bases not matched to a gene: 6. As DNA, the CDR3 is TGTGCCAGCAGCTTAGAGTTTGCGGGGGGATACAATGAGCAGTTCTTC. Protein product: CASSLEFAGGYNEQFF.

This sequence joins TRBV29-1 and TRBJ1-2; D gene uncertain. The germline V and J ends were trimmed by 6 bases and 0 bases, with 14 bases remaining between them. CDR3 length equals 14 residues. Germline lookup yields CDR1 SQVTM and CDR2 ANQGSEA. CDR3 region: CSVVPRLANYGYTF. CDR3 DNA sequence: TGCAGCGTAGTTCCTCGATTAGCTAACTATGGCTACACCTTC.

V is TRBV18 and J is TRBJ1-5; D may be TRBD1 (5 bases). Germline values: CDR1 KGHSH, CDR2 LQKENI. This CDR3 is built from 14 residues. The V gene lost 6 bases and the J gene lost 5 bases, with 14 bases spanning the gap. CDR3 protein: CASSLEGVYQPQHF. In nucleotides, the CDR3 is TGTGCCAGCTCCCTCGAAGGGGTGTATCAGCCCCAGCATTTT.

CDR3 in DNA: TGTGCCAGCAGCTTAACGCGGGGAGATACGCAGTATTTT. Translated, it gives CASSLTRGDTQYF. This chain connects TRBV7-3 to TRBJ2-3; possibly TRBD2 for D (6 bases). Trimming shortened V by 0 bases and J by 5 bases, and 6 bases separated the two germline ends. CDR1 SGHTA and CDR2 FQGTGA come from the germline V gene. The CDR3 is 13 amino acids.

This chain joins TRBV10-3 and TRBJ2-5; D not resolved. Germline CDR1 and CDR2: ENHRY and SYGVKD. V was cut by 2 bases and J by 0 bases, with 4 bases left in between. The CDR3 has 13 residues. The CDR3 DNA sequence: TGTGCCATCAGTGAGGTCAACCAAGAGACCCAGTACTTC. It yields the protein CAISEVNQETQYF.

Here the CDR3 DNA reads TGTGCCAGCAGCCAGGGGGCAGGGCGCGTCGCCGAGCAGTACTTC. Protein product: CASSQGAGRVAEQYF. The rearrangement joins TRBV7-9 to TRBJ2-7; TRBD1 matches at 8 bases. From germline, CDR1 is SEHNR and CDR2 FQNEAQ (reference sequence). The CDR3 length is 15 residues. J gave up 6 bases and V 5 bases, and 12 bases lay outside the gene matches.

V usage is TRBV4-3 and J usage is TRBJ2-7; TRBD1 is a possible D gene (6 bases). Germline V gene data show CDR1 as LGHNA and CDR2 as YSLEER. This CDR3 has 15 amino acids. Trimming removed 4 bases from V and 7 bases from J, with 20 bases in between. The CDR3 sequence: CASSPMAGEFTEQYF. CDR3 sequence (DNA): TGCGCCAGCAGCCCGATGGCAGGGGAATTTACGGAGCAGTACTTC.

This clone was recorded a few times. The chain links TRBV19 to TRBJ1-1; D call uncertain. Per germline, CDR1 LNHDA and CDR2 SQIVND (reference sequence). CDR3 size: 13 residues. V was cut by 8 bases and J by 0 bases, with 10 bases left in between. CDR3 sequence: CASGQTLNTEAFF. The DNA for the CDR3 is TGTGCCAGTGGCCAGACACTGAACACTGAAGCTTTCTTT.

The chain uses TRBV29-1 and TRBJ2-3; TRBD2 agrees at 14 bases. Trimming took 6 bases from V and 2 from J; bases not matched to a gene: 7. Germline V CDR1 and CDR2: SQVTM, ANQGSEA. CDR3 length: 16 amino acids. The CDR3 sequence: CSVRGTSGGNTDTQYF. The CDR3 DNA follows: TGCAGCGTGCGCGGGACTAGCGGGGGCAACACAGATACGCAGTATTTT.

CDR3 region: CASSQDLAGTGVLDTQYF. The DNA of the CDR3 is TGTGCCAGCAGCCAAGATCTCGCAGGGACAGGGGTCCTTGATACGCAGTATTTT. The rearrangement joins TRBV4-2 to TRBJ2-3; 10 bases are a match to TRBD1. The germline CDR1 and CDR2 sequences are LGHNA and YNFKEQ. With V trimmed by 0 bases and J by 6 bases, 12 bases remained unmatched. The CDR3 spans 18 residues.

V and J are TRBV21-1 and TRBJ1-2. TRBV21-1 constitutes a pseudogene. The CDR3 runs to 20 residues. The CDR3 DNA follows: TGTGCCAGCAGCAAAGCGCCTCGGCAGCGATTAGTGGCCCTTTCAAATGGCTACACCTTC. This translates into CASSKAPRQRLVALSNGYTF.

The rearrangement joins TRBV27 to TRBJ2-7; 7 nucleotides match TRBD1. This CDR3 has 13 amino acids. Per germline, CDR1 MNHEY and CDR2 SMNVEV (reference sequence). The junction had 4 bases not matched to a gene; V was cut back by 4 bases and J by 4 bases. In DNA, the CDR3 is TGTGCCAGCAGTTCGGGACAGTTATACGAGCAGTACTTC. Its protein is CASSSGQLYEQYF.

V gene TRBV2 combines with J gene TRBJ2-5, with 10 bases matching TRBD2. V was pared by 7 bases and J by 7 bases, with 9 bases of the junction left unmatched. From germline, CDR1 is SNHLY and CDR2 FYNNEI. The CDR3 is 14 amino acids. CDR3 sequence reads: CASTDLAGEGTQYF. The DNA of the CDR3 is TGTGCCAGCACAGATCTAGCGGGGGAGGGGACCCAGTACTTC.

The V gene is TRBV10-3, the J gene TRBJ2-7; 9 positions match TRBD1. Germline V CDR1 and CDR2: ENHRY, SYGVKD. Trimming at V came to 8 bases and at J to 2 bases, leaving 4 bases not matched to a gene. The CDR3 totals 13 residues. DNA for the CDR3: TGTGCCATCCGTGGGACAGGGACCTACGAGCAGTACTTC. This encodes CAIRGTGTYEQYF.

This chain links TRBV5-1 with TRBJ1-2; TRBD1 aligns across 7 bases. Losses at the gene ends were 4 bases for V and 4 bases for J; bases not matched to a gene: 4. The length of the CDR3 is 13 residues. Germline V gene sequence: CDR1 SGHRS, CDR2 YFSETQ. CDR3 region: CASSSTGAYGYTF. For the CDR3, the DNA is TGCGCCAGCAGCAGTACAGGGGCCTATGGCTACACCTTC.

The CDR3 nucleotides read TGTGCCAGCAGTGGGACAGGTTTGACTAATGAAAAACTGTTTTTT. This translates into CASSGTGLTNEKLFF. The chain has TRBV28 and TRBJ1-4, with 8 bases that match TRBD1. This CDR3 spans 15 amino acids. Per germline, CDR1 MDHEN and CDR2 SYDVKM. V dropped 5 bases and J dropped 2; count of bases not matched to a gene: 4.

The chain is built from TRBV4-3 and TRBJ2-3; D is perhaps TRBD2 (5 bases). The CDR3 runs 15 residues. Between the trimmed V and J ends, which lost 0 bases and 6 bases, there was a span of 13 bases. Per the germline V gene, CDR1 is LGHNA and CDR2 is YSLEER. Written as DNA, the CDR3 is TGCGCCAGCAGCCAAGACTCGCCCACGGGGGATACGCAGTATTTT. Translated, it gives CASSQDSPTGDTQYF.

The chain recombines TRBV28 with TRBJ1-2; weak D call: TRBD1 (6 bases). Deletions cut 9 bases from V and 2 bases from J, with 13 bases between. Germline CDR1 and CDR2: MDHEN and SYDVKM. The CDR3 has 13 amino acids. The CDR3 loop is CASRSGANYGYTF. For the CDR3, the DNA is TGTGCCAGTCGTTCAGGGGCCAACTATGGCTACACCTTC.

V and J are TRBV27 and TRBJ2-3, with a possible D match to TRBD2 (5 bases). Trimming left V 3 bases short and J 2 bases short, with 9 bases between. This CDR3 has 14 residues. Germline V gene sequence: CDR1 MNHEY, CDR2 SMNVEV (reference sequence). The CDR3 DNA is TGTGCCAGCAGTTTCTTTAGCGACACAGATACGCAGTATTTT. As protein: CASSFFSDTDTQYF.

The chain couples TRBV7-2 to TRBJ1-2; D is unclear. Germline V CDR1 and CDR2: SGHTA, FQGNSA. The CDR3 is made up of 14 amino acids. Trimming removed 1 base at V and 4 bases at J, with 10 bases between. The DNA for the CDR3 is TGTGCCAGCAGCTTAGAGCCGGGAAGCTATGGCTACACCTTC. The encoded protein is CASSLEPGSYGYTF.